What follows describes a single T cell receptor (beta chain). Antigen: not known. This sample is part of a study of early T cells in non-severe SARS-CoV-2 infection. The wider study: Investigators sequenced bulk RNA drawn from unsorted whole blood, and chains remained unpaired.

Germline CDR1 reads DFQATT; CDR2 reads SNEGSKA (reference sequence). V shed 6 bases and J shed 0 bases, with 15 bases lying between them. The CDR3 is made up of 14 amino acids. Each single cDNA molecule received a unique molecular identifier. TCRdb reprocessed the 5' RACE reads via MiXCR and lists one record per CDR3 protein. The sample consists of around 56,000 distinct CDR3 sequences, about 8% of them appearing once. Study-wide results and caveats: VDJdb matches were skewed toward anti-spike CD8 T cell responses.

This specimen consisted of whole blood, obtained at baseline. This TCR derives from an adult who was a healthcare worker with PCR-confirmed SARS-CoV-2 infection or an uninfected control (not recorded which). V usage is TRBV20-1 and J usage is TRBJ2-7; D is perhaps TRBD1 or TRBD2 (5 bases each). The CDR3 DNA reads TGCAGTGCCCAAGAAGGGACGTTCTCCTACGAGCAGTACTTC. This sequence encodes CSAQEGTFSYEQYF.